These 2 T cell receptor beta chains were all obtained from the same sample, sequenced in a study of cytomegalovirus exposure and HLA in healthy donors. Here immunoSEQ multiplex PCR was the method, and the copy in TCRdb shows in-frame clones only, minus some. Of 55,000 to 80,000 clones listed, around 95% are singletons. Sequencing input: PBMCs. These receptors were obtained from a woman between 18 and 29 years old in good health and CMV-seropositive.

This chain joins TRBV7-9 and TRBJ2-1; D call uncertain. V lost 3 bases to trimming and J lost 0 bases, with 9 bases between them. This CDR3 is 15 amino acids long. Looked up from germline, CDR1 is SEHNR and CDR2 is FQNEAQ (reference sequence). This chain's CDR3 is CASSFVFSSYNEQFF. The DNA for the CDR3 is TGTGCCAGCAGCTTTGTATTCAGCTCCTACAATGAGCAGTTCTTC.

This chain connects TRBV27 to TRBJ2-1; weak D call: TRBD1 (6 bases). Between the trimmed V and J ends, which lost 5 bases and 10 bases, there was a span of 9 bases. This CDR3 has 11 amino acids. The germline V gene has CDR1 MNHEY and CDR2 SMNVEV (reference sequence). CDR3 nucleotides: TGTGCCAGCAGTATAACAGGGGAGCAGTTCTTC. Protein product: CASSITGEQFF.